This T cell receptor (beta chain) was sequenced for a study of control samples from healthy donors and cancer patients. The protocol was immunoSEQ multiplex PCR, while the TCRdb copy is restricted to in-frame clones and leaves out a portion. The sample has 35,000 to 50,000 clones, around 87% seen once; the top ten hold roughly a tenth. The CDR3 runs 15 residues. Trimming removed 1 base at V and 4 bases at J, with 14 bases between. Germline CDR1 is SGHRS and CDR2 is YFSETQ. The sequencing sample was made of PBMCs. This chain links TRBV5-1 with TRBJ1-2, with D perhaps matching TRBD1 (5 bases). This sequence was found in a woman aged 55-70 years with lung cancer. The CDR3 sequence: CASSLTEERGYGYTF. CDR3 sequence (DNA): TGCGCCAGCAGCTTGACTGAGGAGAGGGGCTATGGCTACACCTTC.